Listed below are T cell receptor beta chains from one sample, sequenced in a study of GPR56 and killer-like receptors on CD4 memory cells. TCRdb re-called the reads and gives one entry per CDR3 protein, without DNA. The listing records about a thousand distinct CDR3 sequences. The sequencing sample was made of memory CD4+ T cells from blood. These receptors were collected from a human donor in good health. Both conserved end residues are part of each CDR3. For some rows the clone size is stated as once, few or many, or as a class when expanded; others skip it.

CASSLVLAGGSYEQYF,.,TRBV7-2,TRBJ2-7
CASSLVLAGETQYF,large,TRBV7-2,TRBJ2-5
CATQLDRRNYGYTF,large,TRBV15,TRBJ1-2
CASTSSGTDTQYF,large,TRBV19,TRBJ2-3
CASSTTYLGQGRYNEQFF,medium-sized,TRBV19,TRBJ2-1
CASSSGRTGELFF,.,TRBV7-3,TRBJ2-2
CASRGRPQANTEAFF,.,TRBV12-3/TRBV12-4,TRBJ1-1
CASSGTGTQSWYSPLHF,large,TRBV19,TRBJ1-6
CASSLALAGETQYF,large,TRBV7-2,TRBJ2-5
CSAVHEGGLNIQYF,medium-sized,TRBV20-1,TRBJ2-4
CASSLDRSYGYTF,.,TRBV4-1,TRBJ1-2
CASRAGLTLYGYTF,large,TRBV28,TRBJ1-2
CASRAAPGGGYGYTF,.,TRBV2,TRBJ1-2
CASSLGRNEQFF,large,TRBV19,TRBJ2-1
CATSRGDTNTGELFF,medium-sized,TRBV15,TRBJ2-2
CASSRADSNEQFF,large,TRBV6-1,TRBJ2-1